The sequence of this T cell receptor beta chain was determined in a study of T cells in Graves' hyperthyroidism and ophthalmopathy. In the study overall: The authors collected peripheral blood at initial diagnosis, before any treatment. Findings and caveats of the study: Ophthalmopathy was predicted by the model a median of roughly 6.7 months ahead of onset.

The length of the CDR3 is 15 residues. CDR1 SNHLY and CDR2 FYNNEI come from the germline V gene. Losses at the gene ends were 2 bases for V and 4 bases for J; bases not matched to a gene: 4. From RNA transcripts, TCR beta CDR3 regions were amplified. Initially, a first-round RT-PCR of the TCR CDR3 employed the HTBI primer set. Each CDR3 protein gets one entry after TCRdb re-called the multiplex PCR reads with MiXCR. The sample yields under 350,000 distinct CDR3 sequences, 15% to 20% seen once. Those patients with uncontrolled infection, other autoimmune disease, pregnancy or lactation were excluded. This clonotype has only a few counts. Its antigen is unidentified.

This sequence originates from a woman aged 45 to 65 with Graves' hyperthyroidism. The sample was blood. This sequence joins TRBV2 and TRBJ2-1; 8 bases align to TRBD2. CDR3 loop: CASSEQAGAYNEQFF. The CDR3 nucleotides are TGTGCCAGCAGTGAACAAGCGGGAGCGTACAATGAGCAGTTCTTC. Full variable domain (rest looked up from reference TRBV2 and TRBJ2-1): EPEVTQTPSHQVTQMGQEVILRCVPISNHLYFYWYRQILGQKVEFLVSFYNNEISEKSEIFDDQFSVERPDGSNFTLKIRSTKLEDSAMYFCASSEQAGAYNEQFFGPGTRLTVL.